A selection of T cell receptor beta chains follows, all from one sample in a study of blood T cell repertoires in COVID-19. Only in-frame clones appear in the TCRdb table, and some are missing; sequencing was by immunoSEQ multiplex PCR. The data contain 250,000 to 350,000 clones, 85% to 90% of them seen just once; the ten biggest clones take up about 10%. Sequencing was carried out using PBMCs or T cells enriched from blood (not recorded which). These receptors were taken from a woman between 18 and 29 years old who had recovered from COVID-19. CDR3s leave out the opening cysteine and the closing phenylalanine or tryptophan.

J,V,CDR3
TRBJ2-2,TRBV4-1,ASRGRVGVTGELF
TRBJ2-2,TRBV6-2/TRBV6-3,ASSTQTGFTGELF
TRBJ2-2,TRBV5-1,ASRSSGSNTGELF
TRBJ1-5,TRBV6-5,ASSYTGGRNQPQH
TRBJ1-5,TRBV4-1,ASSQDLGREQPQH
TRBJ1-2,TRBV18,ASSPDRNGYT
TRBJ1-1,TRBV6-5,ASSSTQRGTEAF
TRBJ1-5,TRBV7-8,ASSLANRYSNQPQH
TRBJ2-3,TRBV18,ASSPPKGSTDTQY
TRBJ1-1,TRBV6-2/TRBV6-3,ASSYFGTLEAF
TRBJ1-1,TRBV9,ASSASRTVGTEAF
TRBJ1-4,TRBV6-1,ASSGKVGQGINEKLF
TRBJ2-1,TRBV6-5,ASSLAGGSNEQF
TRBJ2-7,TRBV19,ASSIGPGQGIYEQY
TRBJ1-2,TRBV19,ASSIDPTAGYGYT
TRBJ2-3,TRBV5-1,ASSWRRLAGGSADTQY